This T cell receptor (beta chain) was recovered during a study of shared clonotypes between healthy human individuals. Germline assignment: CDR1 SGHNT and CDR2 YYREEE (reference sequence). CDR3 size: 16 residues. V dropped 4 bases and J dropped 7; count of bases not matched to a gene: 12. The DNA input per sorted-subset replicate PCR was roughly 210 ng, corresponding to tens of thousands of T cell genomes. Produced via immunoSEQ multiplex PCR; TCRdb's table is partial and in-frame only. The data contain around 2.5 million clones, 80% to 95% of them singletons. Sequencing was performed on naive CD4+ T cells from PBMCs. Subset described: CD45RA+ positively selected. The receptor's source is a man aged 18 to 29 in good health. Some clones in this sample may be carry-over from other donors' samples. The V call is TRBV5-4, the J call TRBJ2-2, with TRBD1 matching over 8 bases. CDR3 in amino acids: CASSPGTGGYGGELFF. CDR3 nucleotide sequence: TGTGCCAGCAGCCCCGGGACAGGAGGATATGGCGGGGAGCTGTTTTTT. Complete variable domain (other parts from reference TRBV5-4 and TRBJ2-2): ETGVTQSPTHLIKTRGQQVTLRCSSQSGHNTVSWYQQALGQGPQFIFQYYREEENGRGNFPPRFSGLQFPNYSSELNVNALELDDSALYLCASSPGTGGYGGELFFGEGSRLTVL.